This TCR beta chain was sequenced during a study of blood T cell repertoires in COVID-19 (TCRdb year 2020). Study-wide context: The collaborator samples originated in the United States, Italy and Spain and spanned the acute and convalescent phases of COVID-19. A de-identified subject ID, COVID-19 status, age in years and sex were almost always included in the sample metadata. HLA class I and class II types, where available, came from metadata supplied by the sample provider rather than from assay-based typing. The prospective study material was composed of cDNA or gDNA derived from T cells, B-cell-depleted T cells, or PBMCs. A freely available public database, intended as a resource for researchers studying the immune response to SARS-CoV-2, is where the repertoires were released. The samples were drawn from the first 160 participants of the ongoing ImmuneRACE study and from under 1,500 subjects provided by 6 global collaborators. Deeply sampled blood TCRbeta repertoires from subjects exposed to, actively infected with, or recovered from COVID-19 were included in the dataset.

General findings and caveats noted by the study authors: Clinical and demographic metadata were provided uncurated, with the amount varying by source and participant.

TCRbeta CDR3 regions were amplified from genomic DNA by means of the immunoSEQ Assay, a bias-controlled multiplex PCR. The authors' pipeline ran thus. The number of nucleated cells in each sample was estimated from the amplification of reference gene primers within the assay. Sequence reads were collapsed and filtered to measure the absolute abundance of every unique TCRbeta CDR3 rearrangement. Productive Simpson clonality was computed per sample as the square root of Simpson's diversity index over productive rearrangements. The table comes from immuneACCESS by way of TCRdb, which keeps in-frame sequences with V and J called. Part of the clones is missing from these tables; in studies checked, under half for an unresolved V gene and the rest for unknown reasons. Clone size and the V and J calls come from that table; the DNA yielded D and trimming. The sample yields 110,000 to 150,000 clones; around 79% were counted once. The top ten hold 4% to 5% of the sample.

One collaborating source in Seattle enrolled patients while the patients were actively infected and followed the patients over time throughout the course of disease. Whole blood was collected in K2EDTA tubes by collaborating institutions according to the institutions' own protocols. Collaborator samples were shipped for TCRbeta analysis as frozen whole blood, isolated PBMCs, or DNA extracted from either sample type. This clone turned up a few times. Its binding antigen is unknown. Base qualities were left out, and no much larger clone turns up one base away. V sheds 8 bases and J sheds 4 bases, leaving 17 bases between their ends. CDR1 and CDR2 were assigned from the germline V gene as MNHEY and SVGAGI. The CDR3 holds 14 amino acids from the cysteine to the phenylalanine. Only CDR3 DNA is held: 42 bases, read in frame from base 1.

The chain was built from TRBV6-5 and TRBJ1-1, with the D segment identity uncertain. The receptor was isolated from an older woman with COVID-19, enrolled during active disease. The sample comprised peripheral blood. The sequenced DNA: TGTGCCAGCTACCTCAAAACGAGTCGCACTGAAGCTTTCTTT. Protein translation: CASYLKTSRTEAFF.